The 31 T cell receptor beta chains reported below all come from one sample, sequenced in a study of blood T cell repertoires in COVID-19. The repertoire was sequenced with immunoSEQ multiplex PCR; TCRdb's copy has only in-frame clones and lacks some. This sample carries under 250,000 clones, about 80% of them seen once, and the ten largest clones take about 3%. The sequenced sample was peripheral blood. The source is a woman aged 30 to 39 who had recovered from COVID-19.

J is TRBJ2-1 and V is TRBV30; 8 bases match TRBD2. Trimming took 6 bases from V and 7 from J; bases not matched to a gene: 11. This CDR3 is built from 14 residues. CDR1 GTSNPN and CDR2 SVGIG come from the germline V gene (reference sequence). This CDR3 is CACTSGRIGNEQFF. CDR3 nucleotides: TGTGCCTGTACGAGCGGGAGAATAGGTAATGAGCAGTTCTTC.

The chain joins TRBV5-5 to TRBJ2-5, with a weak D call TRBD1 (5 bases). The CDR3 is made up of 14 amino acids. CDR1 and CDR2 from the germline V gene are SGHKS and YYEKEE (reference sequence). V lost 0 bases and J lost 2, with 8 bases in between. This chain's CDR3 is CASSLAAGQETQYF. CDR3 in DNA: TGTGCCAGCAGCTTGGCGGCAGGGCAAGAGACCCAGTACTTC.

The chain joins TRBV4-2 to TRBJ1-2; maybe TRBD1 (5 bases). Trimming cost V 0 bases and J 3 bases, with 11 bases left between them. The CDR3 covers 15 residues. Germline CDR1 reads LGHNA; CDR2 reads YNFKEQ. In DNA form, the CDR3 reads TGTGCCAGCAGCCAAGATGCGGGGGTTGACTATGGCTACACCTTC. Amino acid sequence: CASSQDAGVDYGYTF.

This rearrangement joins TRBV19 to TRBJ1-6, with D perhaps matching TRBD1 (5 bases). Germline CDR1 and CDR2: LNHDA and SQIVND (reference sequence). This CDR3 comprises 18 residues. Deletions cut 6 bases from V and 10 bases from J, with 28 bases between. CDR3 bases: TGTGCCAGTAGCGCAGCCGACCACAGGCTCGGTTCGATCTCACCCCTCCACTTT. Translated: CASSAADHRLGSISPLHF.

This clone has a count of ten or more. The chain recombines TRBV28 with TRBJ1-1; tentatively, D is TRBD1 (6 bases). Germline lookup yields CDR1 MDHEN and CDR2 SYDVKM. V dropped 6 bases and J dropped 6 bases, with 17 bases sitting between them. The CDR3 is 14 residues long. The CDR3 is CASRPGGPLSEAFF. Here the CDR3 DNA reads TGTGCCAGCAGACCCGGGGGGCCTCTGTCTGAAGCTTTCTTT.

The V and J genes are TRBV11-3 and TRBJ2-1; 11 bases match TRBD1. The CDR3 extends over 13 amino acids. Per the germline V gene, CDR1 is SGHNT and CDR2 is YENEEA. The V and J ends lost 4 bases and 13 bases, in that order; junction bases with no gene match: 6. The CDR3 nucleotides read TGTGCCAGCAGCTCCGGACAGGGGGCAGGACAGTTCTTC. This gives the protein CASSSGQGAGQFF. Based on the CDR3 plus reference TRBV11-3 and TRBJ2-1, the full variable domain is EAGVVQSPRYKIIEKKQPVAFWCNPISGHNTLYWYLQNLGQGPELLIRYENEEAVDDSQLPKDRFSAERLKGVDSTLKIQPAELGDSAVYLCASSSGQGAGQFFGPGTRLTVL.

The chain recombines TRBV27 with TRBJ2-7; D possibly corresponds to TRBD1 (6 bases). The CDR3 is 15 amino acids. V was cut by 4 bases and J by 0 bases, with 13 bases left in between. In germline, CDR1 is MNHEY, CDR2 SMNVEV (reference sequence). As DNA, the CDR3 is TGTGCCAGCAGTTCGCCAACGGACAGCTCCTACGAGCAGTACTTC. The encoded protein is CASSSPTDSSYEQYF.

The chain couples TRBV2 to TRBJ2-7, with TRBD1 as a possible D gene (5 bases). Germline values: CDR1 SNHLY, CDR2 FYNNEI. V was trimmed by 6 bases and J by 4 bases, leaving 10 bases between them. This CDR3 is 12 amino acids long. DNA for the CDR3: TGTGCCAGCAGACCGACAGAATACGAGCAGTACTTC. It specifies CASRPTEYEQYF.

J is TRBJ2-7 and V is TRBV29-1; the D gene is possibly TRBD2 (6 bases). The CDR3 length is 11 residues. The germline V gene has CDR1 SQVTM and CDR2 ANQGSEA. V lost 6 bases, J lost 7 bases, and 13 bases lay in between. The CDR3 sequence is CSVALEGEQYF. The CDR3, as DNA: TGCAGCGTAGCACTGGAGGGGGAGCAGTACTTC.

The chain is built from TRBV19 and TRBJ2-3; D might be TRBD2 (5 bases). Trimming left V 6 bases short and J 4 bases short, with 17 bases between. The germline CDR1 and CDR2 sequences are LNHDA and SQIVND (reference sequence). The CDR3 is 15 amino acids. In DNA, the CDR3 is TGTGCCAGTAGCCCAGACACTTACGGGGCAGATACGCAGTATTTT. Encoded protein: CASSPDTYGADTQYF. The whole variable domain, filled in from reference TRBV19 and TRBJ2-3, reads DGGITQSPKYLFRKEGQNVTLSCEQNLNHDAMYWYRQDPGQGLRLIYYSQIVNDFQKGDIAEGYSVSREKKESFPLTVTSAQKNPTAFYLCASSPDTYGADTQYFGPGTRLTVL.

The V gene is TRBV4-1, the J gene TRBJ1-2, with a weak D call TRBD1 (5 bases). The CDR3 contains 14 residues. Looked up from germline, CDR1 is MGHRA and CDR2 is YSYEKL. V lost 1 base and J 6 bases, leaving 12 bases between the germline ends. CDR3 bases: TGCGCCAGCAGCCAAGCCGGCGGGGGGGATGGCTACACCTTC. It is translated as CASSQAGGGDGYTF.

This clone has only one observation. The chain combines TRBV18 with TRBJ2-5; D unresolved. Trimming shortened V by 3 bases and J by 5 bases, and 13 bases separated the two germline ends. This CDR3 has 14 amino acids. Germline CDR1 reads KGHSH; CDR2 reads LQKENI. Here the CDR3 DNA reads TGTGCCAGCTCACCCATAGTAGCTCCGGAGACCCAGTACTTC. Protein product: CASSPIVAPETQYF.

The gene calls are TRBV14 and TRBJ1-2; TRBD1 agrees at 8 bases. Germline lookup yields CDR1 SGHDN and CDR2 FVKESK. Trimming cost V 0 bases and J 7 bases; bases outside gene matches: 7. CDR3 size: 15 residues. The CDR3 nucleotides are TGTGCCAGCAGCCAAGATTTCAACAGGGGGTTTGGCTACACCTTC. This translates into CASSQDFNRGFGYTF.

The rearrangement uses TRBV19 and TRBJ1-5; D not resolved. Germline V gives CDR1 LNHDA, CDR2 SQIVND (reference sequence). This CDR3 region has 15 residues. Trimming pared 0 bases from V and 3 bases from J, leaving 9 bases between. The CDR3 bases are TGTGCCAGTAGTATAGACCCAGGTGCCAATCAGCCCCAGCATTTT. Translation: CASSIDPGANQPQHF.

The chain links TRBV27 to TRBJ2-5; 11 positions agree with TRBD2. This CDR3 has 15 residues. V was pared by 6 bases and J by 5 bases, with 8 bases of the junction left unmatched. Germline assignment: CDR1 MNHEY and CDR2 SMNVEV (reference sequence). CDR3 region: CASRATSGTGETQYF. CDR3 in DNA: TGTGCCAGCAGGGCGACTAGCGGGACGGGGGAGACCCAGTACTTC.

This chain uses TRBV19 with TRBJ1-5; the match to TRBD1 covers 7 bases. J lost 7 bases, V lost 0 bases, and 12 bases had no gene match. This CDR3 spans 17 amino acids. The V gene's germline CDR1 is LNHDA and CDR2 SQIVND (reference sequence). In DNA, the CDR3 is TGTGCCAGTAGTATAGAACGAGGCAGGGGGGTGGGACAGCCCCAGCATTTT. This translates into CASSIERGRGVGQPQHF.

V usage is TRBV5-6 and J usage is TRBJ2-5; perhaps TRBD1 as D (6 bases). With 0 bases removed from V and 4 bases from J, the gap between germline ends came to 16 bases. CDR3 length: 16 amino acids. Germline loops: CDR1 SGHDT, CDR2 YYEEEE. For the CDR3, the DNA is TGTGCCAGCAGCTTGGCCGGGAAGGGGGTGAGAGAGACCCAGTACTTC. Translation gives CASSLAGKGVRETQYF.

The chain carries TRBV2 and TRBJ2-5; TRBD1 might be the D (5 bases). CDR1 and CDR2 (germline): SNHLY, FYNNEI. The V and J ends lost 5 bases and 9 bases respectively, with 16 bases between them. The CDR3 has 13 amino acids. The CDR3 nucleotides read TGTGCCAGCAGTTTAGCAGGGCTCAGGGCCCAGTACTTC. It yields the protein CASSLAGLRAQYF. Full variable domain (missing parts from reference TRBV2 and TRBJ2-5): EPEVTQTPSHQVTQMGQEVILRCVPISNHLYFYWYRQILGQKVEFLVSFYNNEISEKSEIFDDQFSVERPDGSNFTLKIRSTKLEDSAMYFCASSLAGLRAQYFGPGTRLLVL.

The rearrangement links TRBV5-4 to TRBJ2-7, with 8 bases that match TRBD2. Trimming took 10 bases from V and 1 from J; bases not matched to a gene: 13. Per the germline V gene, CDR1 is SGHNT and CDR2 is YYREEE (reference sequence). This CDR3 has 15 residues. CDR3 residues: CASRMRGGRSYEQYF. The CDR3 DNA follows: TGTGCCTCCAGAATGAGGGGCGGGAGGTCCTACGAGCAGTACTTC.

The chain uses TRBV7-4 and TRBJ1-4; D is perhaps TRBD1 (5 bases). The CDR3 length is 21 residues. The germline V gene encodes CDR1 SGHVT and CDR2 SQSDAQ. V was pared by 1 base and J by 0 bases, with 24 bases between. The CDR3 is CASSLDPPRAGRVATNEKLFF. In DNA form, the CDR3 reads TGTGCCAGCAGCTTAGACCCCCCTCGGGCAGGGAGGGTAGCAACTAATGAAAAACTGTTTTTT.

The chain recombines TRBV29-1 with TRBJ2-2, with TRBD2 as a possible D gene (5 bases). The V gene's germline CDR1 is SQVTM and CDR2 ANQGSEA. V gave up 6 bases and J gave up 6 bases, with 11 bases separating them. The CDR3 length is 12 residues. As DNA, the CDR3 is TGCAGCGTCGCCAGGAGGCCCGGGGAGCTGTTTTTT. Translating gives CSVARRPGELFF.

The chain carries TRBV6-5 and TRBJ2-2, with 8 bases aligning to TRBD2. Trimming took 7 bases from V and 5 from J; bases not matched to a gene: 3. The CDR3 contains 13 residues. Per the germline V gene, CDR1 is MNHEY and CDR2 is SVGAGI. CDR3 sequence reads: CASIPSGTGELFF. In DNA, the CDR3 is TGTGCCAGCATTCCTAGCGGGACCGGGGAGCTGTTTTTT.

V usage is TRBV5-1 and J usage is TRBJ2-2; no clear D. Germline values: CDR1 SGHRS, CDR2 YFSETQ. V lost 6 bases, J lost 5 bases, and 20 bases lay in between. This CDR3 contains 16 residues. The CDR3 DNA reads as TGCGCCAGCAAACACGGAGCCCCTTTAGGAACCGGGGAGCTGTTTTTT. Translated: CASKHGAPLGTGELFF.

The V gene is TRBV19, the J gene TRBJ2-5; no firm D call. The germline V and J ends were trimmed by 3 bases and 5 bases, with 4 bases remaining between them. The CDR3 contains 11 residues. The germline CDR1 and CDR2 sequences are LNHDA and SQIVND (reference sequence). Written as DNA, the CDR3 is TGTGCCAGTAGTATCGCGGAGACCCAGTACTTC. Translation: CASSIAETQYF.

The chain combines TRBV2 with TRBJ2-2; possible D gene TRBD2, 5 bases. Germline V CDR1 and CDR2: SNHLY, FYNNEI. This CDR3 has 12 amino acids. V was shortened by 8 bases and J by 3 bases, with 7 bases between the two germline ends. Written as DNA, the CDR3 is TGTGCCAGCCCTAGCCACACCGGGGAGCTGTTTTTT. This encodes CASPSHTGELFF.

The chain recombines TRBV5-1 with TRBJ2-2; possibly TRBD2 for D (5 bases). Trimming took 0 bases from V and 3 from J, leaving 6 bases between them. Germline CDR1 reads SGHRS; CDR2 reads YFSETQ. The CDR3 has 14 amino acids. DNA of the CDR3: TGCGCCAGCAGCTTGGCGGGATACACCGGGGAGCTGTTTTTT. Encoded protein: CASSLAGYTGELFF.

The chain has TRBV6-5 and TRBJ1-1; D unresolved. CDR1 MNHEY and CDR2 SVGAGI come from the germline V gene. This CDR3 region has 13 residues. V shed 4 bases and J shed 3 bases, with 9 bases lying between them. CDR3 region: CASSSQEDTEAFF. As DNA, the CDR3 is TGTGCCAGCAGTTCCCAAGAGGACACTGAAGCTTTCTTT.

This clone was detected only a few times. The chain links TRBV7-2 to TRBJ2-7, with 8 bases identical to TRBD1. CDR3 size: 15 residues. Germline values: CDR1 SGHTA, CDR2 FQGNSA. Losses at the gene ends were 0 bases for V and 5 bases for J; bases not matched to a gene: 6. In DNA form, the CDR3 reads TGTGCCAGCAGCTTAGCAGGGGCAGGGGGCCACGAGCAGTACTTC. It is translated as CASSLAGAGGHEQYF.

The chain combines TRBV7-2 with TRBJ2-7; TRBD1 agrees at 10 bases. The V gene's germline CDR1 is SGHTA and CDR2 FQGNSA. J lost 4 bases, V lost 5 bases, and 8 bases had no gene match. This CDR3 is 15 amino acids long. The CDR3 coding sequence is TGTGCCAGCAGCACCTCCGGGACAGGGGTTTACGAGCAGTACTTC. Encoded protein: CASSTSGTGVYEQYF.

In DNA, the CDR3 is TGCGCCAGCAGCCAGGCCACTTCTCCAGGGTACGAGACCCAGTACTTC. Its protein is CASSQATSPGYETQYF. V usage is TRBV4-1 and J usage is TRBJ2-5, with a possible D match to TRBD1 (5 bases). The CDR3 contains 16 residues. CDR1 is MGHRA and CDR2 is YSYEKL in the germline V gene. The ends were cut back, 3 bases at V and 5 bases at J, with 19 bases in the middle.

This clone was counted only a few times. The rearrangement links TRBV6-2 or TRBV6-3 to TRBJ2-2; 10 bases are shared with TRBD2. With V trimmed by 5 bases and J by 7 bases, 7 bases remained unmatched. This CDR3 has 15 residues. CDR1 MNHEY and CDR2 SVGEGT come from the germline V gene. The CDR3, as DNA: TGTGCCAGCAGTCCCTCTAGCGGGAGTATCGGGGAGCTGTTTTTT. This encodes CASSPSSGSIGELFF.